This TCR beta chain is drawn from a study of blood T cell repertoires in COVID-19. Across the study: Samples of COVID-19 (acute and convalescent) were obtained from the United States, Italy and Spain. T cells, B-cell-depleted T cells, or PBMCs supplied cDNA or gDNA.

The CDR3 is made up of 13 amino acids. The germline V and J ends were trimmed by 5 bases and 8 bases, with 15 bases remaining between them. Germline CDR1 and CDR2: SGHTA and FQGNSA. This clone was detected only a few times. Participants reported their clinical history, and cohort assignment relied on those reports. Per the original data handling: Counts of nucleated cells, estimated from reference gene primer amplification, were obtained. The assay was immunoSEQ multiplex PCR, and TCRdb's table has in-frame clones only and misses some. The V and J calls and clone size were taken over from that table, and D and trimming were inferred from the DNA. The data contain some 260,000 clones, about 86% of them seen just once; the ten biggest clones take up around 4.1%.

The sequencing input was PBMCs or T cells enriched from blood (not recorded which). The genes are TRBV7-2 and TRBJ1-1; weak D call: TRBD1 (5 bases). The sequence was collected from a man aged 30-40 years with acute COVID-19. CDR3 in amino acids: CASSPGWQVEAFF. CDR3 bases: TGTGCCAGCAGCCCAGGGTGGCAGGTGGAAGCTTTCTTT. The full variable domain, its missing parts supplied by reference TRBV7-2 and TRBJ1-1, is GAGVSQSPSNKVTEKGKDVELRCDPISGHTALYWYRQSLGQGLEFLIYFQGNSAPDKSGLPSDRFSAERTGGSVSTLTIQRTQQEDSAVYLCASSPGWQVEAFFGQGTRLTVV.